The next 5 T cell receptor beta chains were all read from a single sample in a study of OX40 agonist ivuxolimab in advanced cancers. The assay was immunoSEQ multiplex PCR, and TCRdb's table has in-frame clones only and misses some. This table holds 20,000 to 25,000 clones, 73% found once. The sample here was CD4+ or CD8+ T cells sorted from blood, taken in a trial of the OX40 agonist ivuxolimab. These receptors all come from an adult with an advanced solid tumor such as melanoma, head and neck, liver or kidney cancer.

This chain connects TRBV11-1 to TRBJ2-5, with D unresolved. The CDR3 runs to 15 residues. CDR1 and CDR2 from the germline V gene are SGHAT and FQDESV (reference sequence). The V end lost 1 base, the J end lost 1 base, and 10 bases lay between the germline ends. The CDR3 region is CASSLGRTRQETQYF. For the CDR3, the DNA is TGTGCCAGCAGCTTAGGTCGGACCCGCCAAGAGACCCAGTACTTC.

V gene TRBV7-3 combines with J gene TRBJ1-1, with D possibly TRBD1 on 5 matching bases. CDR3 length equals 14 residues. Germline V CDR1 and CDR2: SGHTA, FQGTGA. Trimming shortened V by 1 base and J by 6 bases, and 12 bases separated the two germline ends. DNA of the CDR3: TGTGCCAGCAGCTTAATGGGACTGGGTGCTGAAGCTTTCTTT. The encoded protein is CASSLMGLGAEAFF.

The chain uses TRBV18 and TRBJ2-5; D is undetermined. This CDR3 is 15 amino acids long. Germline loops: CDR1 KGHSH, CDR2 LQKENI. The V gene lost 4 bases and the J gene lost 0 bases, with 12 bases spanning the gap. The CDR3 protein is CASSRPEPNQETQYF. The CDR3 DNA reads as TGTGCCAGCTCACGCCCGGAGCCGAACCAAGAGACCCAGTACTTC. Supplemented by reference TRBV18 and TRBJ2-5, the full variable domain reads NAGVMQNPRHLVRRRGQEARLRCSPMKGHSHVYWYRQLPEEGLKFMVYLQKENIIDESGMPKERFSAEFPKEGPSILRIQQVVRGDSAAYFCASSRPEPNQETQYFGPGTRLLVL.

This clone was seen more than once but under ten times. The chain uses TRBV9 and TRBJ2-3; no firm D call. V shed 3 bases and J shed 2 bases, with 13 bases lying between them. Germline CDR1 and CDR2: SGDLS and YYNGEE. The CDR3 has 15 residues. DNA for the CDR3: TGTGCCAGCAGCGGAGGATCCGCCTTCACAGATACGCAGTATTTT. Encoded protein: CASSGGSAFTDTQYF.

This clone was counted only a few times. This chain uses TRBV9 with TRBJ1-2; 7 bases fit TRBD1. The CDR3 extends over 15 amino acids. Germline V gene data show CDR1 as SGDLS and CDR2 as YYNGEE. The trim removed 0 bases at V and 3 bases at J, leaving 5 bases unmatched. CDR3 sequence (DNA): TGTGCCAGCAGCGTAGCAGGGGGAGGTGACTATGGCTACACCTTC. It codes for CASSVAGGGDYGYTF.